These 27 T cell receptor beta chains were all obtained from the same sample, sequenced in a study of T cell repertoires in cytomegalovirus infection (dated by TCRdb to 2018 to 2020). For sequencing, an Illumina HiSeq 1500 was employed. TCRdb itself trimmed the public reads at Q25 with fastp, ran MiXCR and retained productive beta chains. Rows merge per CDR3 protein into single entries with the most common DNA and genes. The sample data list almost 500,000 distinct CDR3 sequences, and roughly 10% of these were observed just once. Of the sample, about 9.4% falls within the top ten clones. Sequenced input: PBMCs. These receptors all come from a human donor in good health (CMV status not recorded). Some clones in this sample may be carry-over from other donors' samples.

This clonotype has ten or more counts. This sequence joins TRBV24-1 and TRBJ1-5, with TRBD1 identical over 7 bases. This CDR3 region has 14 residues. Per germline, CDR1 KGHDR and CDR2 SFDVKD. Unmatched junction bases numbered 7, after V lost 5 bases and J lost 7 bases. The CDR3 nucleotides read TGTGCCACCAGTGCAAAGGGGGCACGGCAGCCCCAGCATTTT. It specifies CATSAKGARQPQHF.

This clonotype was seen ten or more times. CDR3 bases: TGTGCCAGCAGGCCGACAGGGGTTGTGGAAGGTCTCCCAGATACGCAGTATTTT. Its protein is CASRPTGVVEGLPDTQYF. V is TRBV7-9 and J is TRBJ2-3; TRBD1 matches at 8 bases. Germline V lookup: CDR1 SEHNR, CDR2 FQNEAQ (reference sequence). The ends lost 6 bases at V and 4 bases at J; junction bases unmatched: 18. The CDR3 covers 18 residues.

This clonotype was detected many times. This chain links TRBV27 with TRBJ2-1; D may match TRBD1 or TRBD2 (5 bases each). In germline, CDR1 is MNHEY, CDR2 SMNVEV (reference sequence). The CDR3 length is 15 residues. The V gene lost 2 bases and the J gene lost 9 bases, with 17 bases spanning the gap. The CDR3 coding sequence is TGTGCCAGCAGTTTAGGGCTAGCCCGAGGGGTTGAGCAGTTCTTC. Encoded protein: CASSLGLARGVEQFF.

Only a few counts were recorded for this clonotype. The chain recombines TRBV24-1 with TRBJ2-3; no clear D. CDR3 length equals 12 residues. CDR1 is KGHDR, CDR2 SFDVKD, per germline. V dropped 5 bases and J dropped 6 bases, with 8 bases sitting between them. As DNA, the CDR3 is TGTGCCACCAGTGGGGGAACCGATACGCAGTATTTT. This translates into CATSGGTDTQYF.

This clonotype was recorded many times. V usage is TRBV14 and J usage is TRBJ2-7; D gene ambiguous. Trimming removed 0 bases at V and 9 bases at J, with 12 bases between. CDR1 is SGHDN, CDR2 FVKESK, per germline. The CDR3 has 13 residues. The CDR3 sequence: CASSQEVGLGQYF. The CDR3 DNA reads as TGTGCCAGCAGCCAAGAAGTAGGCCTGGGGCAGTACTTC.

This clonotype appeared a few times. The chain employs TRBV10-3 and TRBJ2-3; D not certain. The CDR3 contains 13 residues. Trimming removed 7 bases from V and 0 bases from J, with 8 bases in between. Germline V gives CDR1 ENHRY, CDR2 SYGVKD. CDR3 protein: CAITARSTDTQYF. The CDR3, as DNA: TGTGCCATCACGGCCCGGAGCACAGATACGCAGTATTTT.

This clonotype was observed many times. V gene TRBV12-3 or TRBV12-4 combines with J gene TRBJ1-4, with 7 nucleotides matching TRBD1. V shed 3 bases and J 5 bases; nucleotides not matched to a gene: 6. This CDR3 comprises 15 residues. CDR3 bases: TGTGCCAGCAGTTTGGAACAGGGGCTAAATGAAAAACTGTTTTTT. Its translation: CASSLEQGLNEKLFF.

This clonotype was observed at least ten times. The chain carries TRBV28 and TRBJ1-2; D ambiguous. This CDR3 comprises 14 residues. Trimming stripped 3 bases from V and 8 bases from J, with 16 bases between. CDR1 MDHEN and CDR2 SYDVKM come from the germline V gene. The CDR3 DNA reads TGTGCCAGCAGTTTTTACACGGGGAACGGGGGCTACACCTTC. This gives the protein CASSFYTGNGGYTF.

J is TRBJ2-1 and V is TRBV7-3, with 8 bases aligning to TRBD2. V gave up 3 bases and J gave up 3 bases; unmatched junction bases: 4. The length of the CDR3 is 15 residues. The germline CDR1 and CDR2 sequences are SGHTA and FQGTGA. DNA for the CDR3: TGTGCCAGCAGCTTCGACCTAGCGGGCTACAATGAGCAGTTCTTC. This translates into CASSFDLAGYNEQFF.

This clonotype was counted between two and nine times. CDR3 sequence (DNA): TGCAGTGCCCTGCGACAGCTAAATCAGCCCCAGCATTTT. This codes for CSALRQLNQPQHF. The chain recombines TRBV20-1 with TRBJ1-5, with D possibly matching TRBD1 (5 bases). V dropped 6 bases and J dropped 4 bases, with 13 bases sitting between them. Germline CDR1 DFQATT, CDR2 SNEGSKA (reference sequence). The CDR3 totals 13 residues.

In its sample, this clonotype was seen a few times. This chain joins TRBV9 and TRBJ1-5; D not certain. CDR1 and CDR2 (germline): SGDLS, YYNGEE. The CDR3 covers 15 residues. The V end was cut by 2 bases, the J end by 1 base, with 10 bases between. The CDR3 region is CASSVMLRSNQPQHF. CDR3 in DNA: TGTGCCAGCAGCGTGATGCTCCGGAGCAATCAGCCCCAGCATTTT.

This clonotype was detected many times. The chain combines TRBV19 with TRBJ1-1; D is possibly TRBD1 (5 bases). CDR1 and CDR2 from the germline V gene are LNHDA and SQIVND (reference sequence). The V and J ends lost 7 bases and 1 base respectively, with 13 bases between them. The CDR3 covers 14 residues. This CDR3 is CASTHRWTNTEAFF. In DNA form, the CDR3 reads TGTGCCAGTACACACAGGTGGACGAACACTGAAGCTTTCTTT.

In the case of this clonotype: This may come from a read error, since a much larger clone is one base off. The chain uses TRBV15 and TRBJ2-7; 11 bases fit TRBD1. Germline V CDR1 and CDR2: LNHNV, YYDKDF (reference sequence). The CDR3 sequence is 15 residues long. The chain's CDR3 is CTTSSTGDRGFEQYF. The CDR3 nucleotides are TGTACCACCAGCAGCACCGGGGACAGGGGGTTCGAGCAGTACTTC. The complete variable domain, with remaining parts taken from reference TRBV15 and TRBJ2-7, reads DAMVIQNPRYQVTQFGKPVTLSCSQTLNHNVMYWYQQKSSQAPKLLFHYYDKDFNNEADTPDNFQSRRPNTSFCFLDIRSPGLGDTAMYLCTTSSTGDRGFEQYFGPGTRLTVT.

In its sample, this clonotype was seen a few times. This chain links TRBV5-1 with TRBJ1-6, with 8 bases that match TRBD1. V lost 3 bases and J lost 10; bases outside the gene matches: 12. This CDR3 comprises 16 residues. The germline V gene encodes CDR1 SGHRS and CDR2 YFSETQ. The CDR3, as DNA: TGCGCCAGCAGCTCCGCCAGTACAGGGGGAGGCTCACCCCTCCACTTT. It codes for CASSSASTGGGSPLHF.

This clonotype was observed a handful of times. CDR3: CSARRRGQETQYF. The CDR3 DNA reads TGCAGTGCTAGAAGGCGGGGCCAAGAGACCCAGTACTTC. The chain employs TRBV20-1 and TRBJ2-5, with TRBD2 as a possible D gene (6 bases). Trimming removed 2 bases at V and 1 base at J, with 8 bases between. The CDR3 totals 13 residues. Germline V lookup: CDR1 DFQATT, CDR2 SNEGSKA (reference sequence).

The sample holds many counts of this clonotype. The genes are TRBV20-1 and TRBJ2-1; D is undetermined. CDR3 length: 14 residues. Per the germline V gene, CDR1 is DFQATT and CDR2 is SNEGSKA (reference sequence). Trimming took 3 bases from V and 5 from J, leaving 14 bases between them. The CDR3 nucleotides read TGCAGTGCTAGTGGTTTCCGCCAAGACAATGAGCAGTTCTTC. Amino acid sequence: CSASGFRQDNEQFF.

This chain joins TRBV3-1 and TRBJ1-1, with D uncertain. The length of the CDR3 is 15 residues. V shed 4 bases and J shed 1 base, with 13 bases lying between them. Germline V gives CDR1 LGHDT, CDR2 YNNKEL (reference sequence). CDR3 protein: CASSLRGPRNTEAFF. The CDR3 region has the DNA TGTGCCAGCAGCCTCCGAGGTCCTCGGAACACTGAAGCTTTCTTT.

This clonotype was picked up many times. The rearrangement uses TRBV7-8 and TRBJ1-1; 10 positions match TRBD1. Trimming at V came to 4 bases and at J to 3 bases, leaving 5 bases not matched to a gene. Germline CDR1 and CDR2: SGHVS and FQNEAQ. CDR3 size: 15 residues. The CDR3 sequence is CASSSDRGLYTEAFF. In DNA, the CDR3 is TGTGCCAGCAGCTCTGACAGGGGGCTATACACTGAAGCTTTCTTT.

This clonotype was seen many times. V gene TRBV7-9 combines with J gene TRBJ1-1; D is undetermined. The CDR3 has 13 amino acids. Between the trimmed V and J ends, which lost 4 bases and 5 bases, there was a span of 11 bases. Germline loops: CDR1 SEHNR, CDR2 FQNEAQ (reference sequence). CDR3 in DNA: TGTGCCAGCAGCTCGCGGACGGTAACTGAAGCTTTCTTT. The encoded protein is CASSSRTVTEAFF.

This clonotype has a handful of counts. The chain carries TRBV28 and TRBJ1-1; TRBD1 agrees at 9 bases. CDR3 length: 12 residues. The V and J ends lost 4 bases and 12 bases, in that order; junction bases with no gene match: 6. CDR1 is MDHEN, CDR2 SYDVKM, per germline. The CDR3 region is CASSWGQGVSFF. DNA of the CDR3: TGTGCCAGCAGTTGGGGACAGGGAGTATCTTTCTTT.

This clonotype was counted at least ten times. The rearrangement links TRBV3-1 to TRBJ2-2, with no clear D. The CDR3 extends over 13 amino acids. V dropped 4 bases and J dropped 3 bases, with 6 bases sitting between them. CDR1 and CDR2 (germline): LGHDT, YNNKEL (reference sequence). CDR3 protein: CASSRDHTGELFF. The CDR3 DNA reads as TGTGCCAGCAGCCGTGACCACACCGGGGAGCTGTTTTTT.

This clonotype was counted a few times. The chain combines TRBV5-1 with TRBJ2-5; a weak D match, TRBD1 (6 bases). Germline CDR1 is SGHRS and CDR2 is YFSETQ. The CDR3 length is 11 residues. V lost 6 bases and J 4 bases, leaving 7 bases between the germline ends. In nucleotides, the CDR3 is TGCGCCAGCAAAGGGGGAGAGACCCAGTACTTC. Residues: CASKGGETQYF.

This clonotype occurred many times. The CDR3 loop is CASSLETTSGSADTQYF. The CDR3 DNA reads as TGTGCCAGCAGCTTAGAAACGACTAGCGGGAGTGCAGATACGCAGTATTTT. This sequence joins TRBV7-9 and TRBJ2-3; the match to TRBD2 covers 12 bases. The ends lost 1 base at V and 4 bases at J; junction bases unmatched: 6. In germline, CDR1 is SEHNR, CDR2 FQNEAQ (reference sequence). This CDR3 has 17 amino acids.

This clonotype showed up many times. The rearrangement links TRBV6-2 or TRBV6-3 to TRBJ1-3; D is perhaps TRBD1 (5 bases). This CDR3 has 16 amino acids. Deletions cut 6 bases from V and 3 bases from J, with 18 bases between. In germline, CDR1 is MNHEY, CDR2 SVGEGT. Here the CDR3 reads CASSYGGVALGNTIYF. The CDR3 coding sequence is TGTGCCAGCAGCTACGGGGGAGTGGCTCTTGGAAACACCATATATTTT.

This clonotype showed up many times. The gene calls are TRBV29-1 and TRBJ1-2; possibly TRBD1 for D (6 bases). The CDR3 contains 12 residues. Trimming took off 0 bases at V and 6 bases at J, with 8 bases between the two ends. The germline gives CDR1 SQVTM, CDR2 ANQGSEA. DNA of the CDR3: TGCAGCGTTGAAGAGGCAGGGGATGGCTACACCTTC. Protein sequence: CSVEEAGDGYTF.

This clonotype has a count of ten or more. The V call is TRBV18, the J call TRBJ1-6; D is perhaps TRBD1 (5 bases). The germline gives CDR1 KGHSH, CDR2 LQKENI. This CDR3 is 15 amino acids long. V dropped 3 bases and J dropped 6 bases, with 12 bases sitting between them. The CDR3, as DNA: TGTGCCAGCTCACCCCAGGGAGGGCCTAATTCACCCCTCCACTTT. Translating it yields CASSPQGGPNSPLHF.

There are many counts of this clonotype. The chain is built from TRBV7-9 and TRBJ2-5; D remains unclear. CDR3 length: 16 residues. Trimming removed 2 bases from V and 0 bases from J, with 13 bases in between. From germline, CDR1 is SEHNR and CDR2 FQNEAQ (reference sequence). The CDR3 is CASSLPPTSYQETQYF. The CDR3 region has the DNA TGTGCCAGCAGCTTACCCCCGACCAGCTACCAAGAGACCCAGTACTTC.